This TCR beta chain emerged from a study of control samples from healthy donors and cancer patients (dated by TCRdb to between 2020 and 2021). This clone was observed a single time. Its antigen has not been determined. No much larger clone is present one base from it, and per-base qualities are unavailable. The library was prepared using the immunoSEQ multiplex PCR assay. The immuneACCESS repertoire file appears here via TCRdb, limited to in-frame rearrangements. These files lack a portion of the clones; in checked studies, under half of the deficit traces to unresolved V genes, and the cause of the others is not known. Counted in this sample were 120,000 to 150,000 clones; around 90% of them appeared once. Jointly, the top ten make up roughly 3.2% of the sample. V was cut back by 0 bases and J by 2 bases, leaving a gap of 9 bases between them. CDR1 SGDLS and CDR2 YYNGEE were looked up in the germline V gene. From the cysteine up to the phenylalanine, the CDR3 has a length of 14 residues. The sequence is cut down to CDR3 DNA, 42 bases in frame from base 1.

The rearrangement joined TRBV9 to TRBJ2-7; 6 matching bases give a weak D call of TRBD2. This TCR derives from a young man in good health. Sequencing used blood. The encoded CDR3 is CASSVAAGPYEQYF. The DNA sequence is TGTGCCAGCAGCGTAGCTGCGGGACCCTACGAGCAGTACTTC.